This T cell receptor beta chain was found in a study of OX40 agonist ivuxolimab in advanced cancers. The overall study: Dosing consisted of intravenous ivuxolimab at 0.01 to 10 mg/kg every 2 weeks. General study results and limits: Antigen specificity remained undetermined for the expanded peripheral T cells. Within 6 weeks, CD4+ and CD8+ blood T cells expanded clonally at 0.1 to 3.0 mg/kg.

Systemic immunosuppression or a history of autoimmune disease excluded patients. Of note for this clone: What it binds is unknown.

The method was immunoSEQ multiplex PCR; TCRdb's version includes in-frame clones alone and lacks a portion of them. This table holds 63,000 or so clones, 80% to 85% found once. Looked up from germline, CDR1 is SGHTA and CDR2 is FQGNSA. Deletions cut 4 bases from V and 1 base from J, with 11 bases between. This CDR3 is 15 amino acids long. This clonotype originated in an adult with an advanced solid tumor such as melanoma, head and neck, liver or kidney cancer. The V and J genes are TRBV7-2 and TRBJ2-4, with a tentative D call TRBD2 (6 bases). Sequenced material: CD4+ or CD8+ T cells sorted from blood, taken in a trial of the OX40 agonist ivuxolimab. CDR3 in DNA: TGTGCCAGCAGCTCCGGAACTAGCGCCAAAAACATTCAGTACTTC. Protein sequence: CASSSGTSAKNIQYF.